This T cell receptor beta chain appears in the sequencing data of a study of blood T cells in healthy people across ages. Study details: In model experiments, template switching was able to capture about one barcoded beta molecule for every two T cells that were present.

V lost 5 bases, J lost 2 bases, and 12 bases lay in between. Germline CDR1 is SGHTA and CDR2 is FQGNSA. The CDR3 loop spans 14 amino acids. Ranging in age from about 6 to 95, the donors were healthy Caucasian individuals from Russia. Total RNA, at least 5.5 micrograms per sample, came from PBMCs. The use of a sample-barcoded 5' primer and a J-beta primer mix characterized a second PCR of about 7 to 12 cycles. All samples yielded 2.5 million or more CDR3-containing paired-end reads. TCRdb passed the 5' RACE reads through MiXCR, listing each CDR3 protein once. This table has around 1,800,000 distinct CDR3 sequences, 30% to 40% appearing once.

The sample consisted of blood. This sequence was found in a human donor in good health. The gene calls are TRBV7-2 and TRBJ1-2; D perhaps matches TRBD1 (5 bases). The CDR3 DNA is TGTGCCAGCAGCGAAGACAGATACAACTATGGCTACACCTTC. It encodes CASSEDRYNYGYTF.